This T cell receptor (beta chain) was recovered during a study of shared clonotypes between healthy human individuals. As processed by the authors: Filtering was not the same, since immunoSEQ gave junction-only sequences without quality scores. The assay was immunoSEQ multiplex PCR, and TCRdb's table has in-frame clones only and misses some. That table furnishes V, J and clone size, whereas the DNA furnished D and trimming. The repertoire holds nearly 500,000 clones, about 82% seen once, with roughly 13% in the top ten. The sequence was collected from a woman in her thirties or forties in good health. Some clones in this sample may be carry-over from other donors' samples. The sample taken for sequencing was PBMCs.

CDR3 residues: CASRFRPENEKLFF. Written as DNA, the CDR3 is TGTGCCAGCAGGTTTAGACCCGAGAATGAAAAACTGTTTTTT. The chain is built from TRBV11-2 and TRBJ1-4; D is unclear. CDR1 SGHAT and CDR2 FQNNGV come from the germline V gene. This CDR3 is 14 amino acids long. V lost 6 bases and J 5 bases, leaving 13 bases between the germline ends. The full variable domain, in which reference TRBV11-2 and TRBJ1-4 provide the parts outside the CDR3, is EAGVAQSPRYKIIEKRQSVAFWCNPISGHATLYWYQQILGQGPKLLIQFQNNGVVDDSQLPKDRFSAERLKGVDSTLKIQPAKLEDSAVYLCASRFRPENEKLFFGSGTQLSVL.